The clone carrying this TCR beta chain was picked up many times. Its antigen is not identified. The CDR3 has 14 amino acids. Looked up from germline, CDR1 is SNHLY and CDR2 is FYNNEI. With 6 bases removed from V and 7 bases from J, the gap between germline ends came to 16 bases. Documented time point: newly diagnosed GD, antithyroid drugs for less than 3 months. From RNA extracted from PBMCs, the TCR library was made. Combining iRepertoire HTBI primers with Arm-PCR of CDR3 regions, the authors built TCR beta libraries. MiXCR, run by TCRdb on the multiplex PCR reads, gives a single entry per CDR3 protein. The table records hundreds of thousands of distinct CDR3 sequences, 15% of them present only once. This sample is part of a study of regulatory T cells in long-lasting Graves disease. Overall study findings and caveats: TRBV28, TRBJ1-2 and TRBJ2-5 were favored in persistent disease.

Separately, the same data were catalogued under a study of T cells in Graves' hyperthyroidism and ophthalmopathy. Turning to that study: Most clonotypes expanded in thyroid above 0.001 were likewise present in blood.

The rearrangement joins TRBV2 to TRBJ2-4; TRBD1 or TRBD2 may be the D gene (5 bases each). This receptor was identified in a woman in her thirties or forties with Graves disease. This material consisted of peripheral blood mononuclear cells (PBMCs), taken at new diagnosis, from a patient treated with antithyroid drugs. The CDR3 DNA is TGTGCCAGCAGGCCCGGGACGGAAGGGAACATTCAGTACTTC. Translated: CASRPGTEGNIQYF.